The 31 T cell receptor beta chains in this list originate from one sample, sequenced in a study of spatial heterogeneity in lung cancer (dated by TCRdb to between 2018 and 2021). The label giving this sample's time point can be read as: sample taken at primary tumor resection. Libraries were built with 5' RACE. Sequencing used a NextSeq 500. TCRdb itself trimmed the public reads at Q25 with fastp, ran MiXCR and retained productive beta chains. A single entry per CDR3 protein holds the most common genes and DNA from its merged rows. Within this sample are about 48,000 distinct CDR3 sequences, with approximately 5.7% of them counted one time only. 11% of the sample comes from the top ten. Sequenced here: PBMCs, sampled at surgery. The receptor source for this set is a male donor with early-stage non-small cell lung cancer.

This clonotype was recorded many times. The chain employs TRBV4-1 and TRBJ1-5; 10 bases map to TRBD1. J lost 4 bases, V lost 4 bases, and 1 base had no gene match. This CDR3 comprises 14 residues. Germline V gene sequence: CDR1 MGHRA, CDR2 YSYEKL. The CDR3 sequence is CASSRTGGNQPQHF. For the CDR3, the DNA is TGCGCCAGCAGCCGGACAGGGGGAAATCAGCCCCAGCATTTT.

This clonotype was seen at least ten times. The genes are TRBV6-2 or TRBV6-3 and TRBJ2-5; a possible D gene is TRBD2 (5 bases). Germline loops: CDR1 MNHEY, CDR2 SVGEGT. Between the trimmed V and J ends, which lost 1 base and 8 bases, there was a span of 17 bases. The CDR3 loop spans 15 amino acids. CDR3 residues: CASSYLRTEPSTQYF. CDR3 sequence (DNA): TGTGCCAGCAGTTACTTAAGGACTGAGCCATCCACCCAGTACTTC.

Many counts were recorded for this clonotype. V and J are TRBV6-1 and TRBJ2-3; D gene ambiguous. Per the germline V gene, CDR1 is MNHNS and CDR2 is SASEGT. Between the trimmed V and J ends, which lost 3 bases and 3 bases, there was a span of 19 bases. The CDR3 is 17 amino acids. The CDR3 DNA sequence: TGTGCCAGCAGTGATCTCAGCGCCTCGTATGTAACAGATACGCAGTATTTT. Translating it yields CASSDLSASYVTDTQYF.

This clonotype was counted many times. The chain links TRBV20-1 to TRBJ1-5, with D maybe TRBD1 (5 bases). This CDR3 has 13 residues. Germline-derived CDR1 and CDR2 are DFQATT and SNEGSKA (reference sequence). V lost 6 bases and J lost 1, with 10 bases in between. In DNA form, the CDR3 reads TGCAGTGCCTCCAGGGTGAGCAATCAGCCCCAGCATTTT. Translating it yields CSASRVSNQPQHF.

This clonotype was seen many times. For the CDR3, the DNA is TGTGCCAGCAGCTTAGGCCTAGTAGAGACCCAGTACTTC. Protein product: CASSLGLVETQYF. This chain uses TRBV7-2 with TRBJ2-5; D ambiguous. Germline CDR1 reads SGHTA; CDR2 reads FQGNSA. Deletions cut 1 base from V and 4 bases from J, with 7 bases between. The CDR3 length is 13 residues.

This clonotype has a count of ten or more. This chain uses TRBV5-1 with TRBJ2-3; D gene uncertain. Trimming shortened V by 0 bases and J by 4 bases, and 6 bases separated the two germline ends. Germline V gene sequence: CDR1 SGHRS, CDR2 YFSETQ. The CDR3 is 13 residues long. CDR3 bases: TGCGCCAGCAGCTTGGAGGCTGCAGATACGCAGTATTTT. Its translation: CASSLEAADTQYF.

Ten or more counts support this clonotype. The V gene is TRBV6-2 or TRBV6-3, the J gene TRBJ1-1, with 9 positions matching TRBD1. The CDR3 runs to 14 residues. Trimming cost V 5 bases and J 1 base; bases outside gene matches: 2. The germline gives CDR1 MNHEY, CDR2 SVGEGT. The CDR3 coding sequence is TGTGCCAGCAGTCTACAGGGGGCGAACACTGAAGCTTTCTTT. Residues: CASSLQGANTEAFF.

The table lists this clonotype with many counts. The CDR3 region has the DNA TGTGCCAGCAGTCGCGGGACAGGGGGCAGTCAGCCCCAGCATTTT. Translated, it gives CASSRGTGGSQPQHF. This chain connects TRBV6-5 to TRBJ1-5; 12 nucleotides line up with TRBD1. J was trimmed by 6 bases and V by 5 bases; bases with no gene match: 5. CDR1 MNHEY and CDR2 SVGAGI come from the germline V gene. The CDR3 is made up of 15 amino acids.

The rearrangement links TRBV3-1 to TRBJ1-2; D remains ambiguous. This CDR3 spans 15 amino acids. V was cut by 3 bases and J by 2 bases, with 13 bases left in between. Germline V CDR1 and CDR2: LGHDT, YNNKEL (reference sequence). The CDR3 spells CASSHLSQTNYGYTF. Written as DNA, the CDR3 is TGTGCCAGCAGCCACCTTAGTCAGACAAACTATGGCTACACCTTC.

This clonotype was seen ten or more times. This chain joins TRBV21-1 and TRBJ1-1; the D call of TRBD1 is as the table states it, not checked on the DNA. TRBV21-1 is an annotated pseudogene. This CDR3 comprises 15 residues. CDR3: CASSKRQGANTEAFF. In DNA form, the CDR3 reads TGTGCCAGCAGCAAACGCCAGGGGGCGAACACTGAAGCTTTCTTT.

At least ten counts were recorded for this clonotype. The V gene is TRBV15, the J gene TRBJ2-1; 11 bases match TRBD2. Germline CDR1 and CDR2: LNHNV and YYDKDF (reference sequence). CDR3 length: 19 amino acids. V was clipped by 5 bases and J by 7 bases; unmatched bases: 19. Here the CDR3 reads CATSSVTLLAGGPLNEQFF. The CDR3 nucleotides are TGTGCCACCAGCTCCGTGACCCTTTTAGCGGGAGGGCCTTTAAATGAGCAGTTCTTC.

This clonotype was seen ten or more times. The chain combines TRBV7-6 with TRBJ2-1, with D perhaps matching TRBD2 (6 bases). Germline loops: CDR1 SGHVS, CDR2 FNYEAQ. Trimming pared 2 bases from V and 9 bases from J, leaving 11 bases between. CDR3 length equals 13 residues. CDR3 DNA sequence: TGTGCCAGCAGCTTAATGCTCGGGAGTGAGCAGTTCTTC. The encoded protein is CASSLMLGSEQFF.

This clonotype was picked up many times. The V call is TRBV7-9, the J call TRBJ2-2; D call uncertain. V was cut by 5 bases and J by 7 bases, with 17 bases left in between. This CDR3 has 15 residues. Germline assignment: CDR1 SEHNR and CDR2 FQNEAQ (reference sequence). In DNA form, the CDR3 reads TGTGCCAGCAGCCCCGCGCTAGAGATCGGCGGGGAGCTGTTTTTT. This sequence encodes CASSPALEIGGELFF.

The J gene is TRBJ1-1, the V gene TRBV6-2 or TRBV6-3; unclear D gene. Per the germline V gene, CDR1 is MNHEY and CDR2 is SVGEGT. There are 13 residues in the CDR3. Deletions cut 2 bases from V and 3 bases from J, with 7 bases between. CDR3: CASSYESYTEAFF. The DNA of the CDR3 is TGTGCCAGCAGTTACGAGTCCTACACTGAAGCTTTCTTT.

Only a few counts were recorded for this clonotype. Here the CDR3 reads CASRWEGAGGQPQHF. CDR3 bases: TGTGCCAGTAGATGGGAAGGGGCTGGGGGTCAGCCCCAGCATTTT. This chain links TRBV19 with TRBJ1-5, with D maybe TRBD1 (5 bases). V dropped 6 bases and J dropped 6 bases, with 18 bases sitting between them. This CDR3 has 15 amino acids. Germline V gives CDR1 LNHDA, CDR2 SQIVND (reference sequence).

This clonotype was detected a few times. The chain uses TRBV12-3 or TRBV12-4 and TRBJ2-7; D is perhaps TRBD2 (6 bases). The CDR3 extends over 13 amino acids. Trimming shortened V by 6 bases and J by 6 bases, and 15 bases separated the two germline ends. This CDR3 reads CASSGGALGEQYF. CDR3 DNA: TGTGCCAGCAGCGGAGGGGCCTTGGGCGAGCAGTACTTC.

This clonotype was recorded at least ten times. This chain links TRBV4-3 with TRBJ2-3; D unclear. Trimming took 4 bases from V and 2 from J, leaving 10 bases between them. The CDR3 runs to 14 residues. The germline gives CDR1 LGHNA, CDR2 YSLEER. CDR3 region: CASSLTRLTDTQYF. CDR3 nucleotides: TGCGCCAGCAGCCTCACCAGGCTCACAGATACGCAGTATTTT.

This clonotype was seen ten or more times. This chain joins TRBV20-1 and TRBJ2-5; 7 positions agree with TRBD1. The length of the CDR3 is 13 residues. Germline-derived CDR1 and CDR2 are DFQATT and SNEGSKA (reference sequence). The CDR3 nucleotides are TGCGTTCCTAGGTCGGGACAGCAAGAGACCCAGTACTTC. This encodes CVPRSGQQETQYF.

The rearrangement links TRBV20-1 to TRBJ2-7; D perhaps matches TRBD2 (5 bases). The V gene's germline CDR1 is DFQATT and CDR2 SNEGSKA (reference sequence). V was cut by 1 base and J by 2 bases, with 15 bases left in between. The CDR3 runs 15 residues. This CDR3 is CSARGEVAGAYEQYF. Here the CDR3 DNA reads TGCAGTGCTAGAGGGGAAGTGGCGGGTGCCTACGAGCAGTACTTC.

The sample holds many counts of this clonotype. The rearrangement links TRBV7-9 to TRBJ2-3, with 10 nucleotides matching TRBD2. V lost 7 bases to trimming and J lost 3 bases; unmatched junction nucleotides: 13. CDR3 length: 17 residues. Germline lookup yields CDR1 SEHNR and CDR2 FQNEAQ (reference sequence). The CDR3 reads CASTSKSLAGDTDTQYF. Written as DNA, the CDR3 is TGTGCCAGCACCTCAAAATCCCTAGCGGGAGATACAGATACGCAGTATTTT.

This clonotype was observed at least ten times. J is TRBJ2-7 and V is TRBV29-1; 8 bases align to TRBD1. The trim removed 5 bases at V and 7 bases at J, leaving 13 bases unmatched. Germline CDR1 reads SQVTM; CDR2 reads ANQGSEA. The CDR3 is 14 amino acids. CDR3: CSVSRPDRVNEQYF. Written as DNA, the CDR3 is TGCAGCGTTAGCCGTCCGGACAGGGTCAATGAGCAGTACTTC.

This clonotype was picked up a small number of times. CDR3 amino acids: CASTSLSLTDTQYF. The CDR3 region has the DNA TGTGCCAGCACATCCCTTAGCCTCACAGATACGCAGTATTTT. The chain is built from TRBV27 and TRBJ2-3; no definite D call. Germline V lookup: CDR1 MNHEY, CDR2 SMNVEV (reference sequence). V was shortened by 7 bases and J by 2 bases, with 13 bases between the two germline ends. The length of the CDR3 is 14 residues.

This clonotype was found many times. The J gene is TRBJ1-1, the V gene TRBV29-1; no firm D call. The V gene's germline CDR1 is SQVTM and CDR2 ANQGSEA. V dropped 6 bases and J dropped 4 bases, with 9 bases sitting between them. The CDR3 has 11 residues. The DNA of the CDR3 is TGCAGCGTCCCCTGGGGCACTGAAGCTTTCTTT. Translating gives CSVPWGTEAFF.

This clonotype occurred many times. CDR3 sequence reads: CASSYSMARVYEQYF. CDR3 DNA: TGTGCCAGCAGTTACTCGATGGCCAGGGTGTACGAGCAGTACTTC. This rearrangement joins TRBV6-5 to TRBJ2-7; D might be TRBD1 (5 bases). Trimming pared 0 bases from V and 4 bases from J, leaving 13 bases between. The CDR3 covers 15 residues. Germline CDR1 and CDR2: MNHEY and SVGAGI.

Judged by abundance, this clonotype is medium-sized. The chain recombines TRBV3-1 with TRBJ2-7, with 9 bases identical to TRBD2. The CDR3 totals 16 residues. J gave up 4 bases and V 4 bases, and 11 bases lay outside the gene matches. The germline V gene encodes CDR1 LGHDT and CDR2 YNNKEL (reference sequence). DNA for the CDR3: TGTGCCAGCAGCCCCTTCGTGGTAGCGGGAGAATACGAGCAGTACTTC. Its protein is CASSPFVVAGEYEQYF.

The rearrangement links TRBV27 to TRBJ2-7, with a possible D match to TRBD2 (5 bases). There are 12 residues in the CDR3. Germline lookup yields CDR1 MNHEY and CDR2 SMNVEV (reference sequence). The V gene lost 3 bases and the J gene lost 6 bases, with 9 bases spanning the gap. The CDR3 DNA follows: TGTGCCAGCAGTTTTCGGGGAAGCGAGCAGTACTTC. It yields the protein CASSFRGSEQYF.

There are many counts of this clonotype. This chain links TRBV5-4 with TRBJ1-2, with TRBD1 matching 7 bases. J was trimmed by 3 bases and V by 2 bases; bases with no gene match: 1. Germline CDR1 is SGHNT and CDR2 is YYREEE (reference sequence). This CDR3 region has 13 residues. CDR3 amino acids: CASSFRGDYGYTF. Here the CDR3 DNA reads TGTGCCAGCAGCTTCAGGGGGGACTATGGCTACACCTTC. Based on the CDR3 plus reference TRBV5-4 and TRBJ1-2, the full variable domain is ETGVTQSPTHLIKTRGQQVTLRCSSQSGHNTVSWYQQALGQGPQFIFQYYREEENGRGNFPPRFSGLQFPNYSSELNVNALELDDSALYLCASSFRGDYGYTFGSGTRLTVV.

This clonotype was counted many times. V and J are TRBV19 and TRBJ2-2, with 12 bases matching TRBD2. V shed 5 bases, J shed 2 bases, and the junction held 3 bases outside the gene matches. Germline V gene lookup returns CDR1 LNHDA and CDR2 SQIVND (reference sequence). CDR3 length: 16 amino acids. CDR3 loop: CASSLGLAGNTGELFF. The CDR3 DNA reads TGTGCCAGTAGTTTGGGACTAGCGGGTAACACCGGGGAGCTGTTTTTT.

This clonotype was picked up many times. The DNA of the CDR3 is TGCAGTGCTAGAGATGGTGAGGGTAGGAAGACCCAGTACTTC. Translated, it gives CSARDGEGRKTQYF. The chain recombines TRBV20-1 with TRBJ2-5; TRBD2 is a possible D gene (5 bases). From germline, CDR1 is DFQATT and CDR2 SNEGSKA (reference sequence). V was pared by 0 bases and J by 6 bases, with 14 bases between. The length of the CDR3 is 14 residues.

This clonotype was found many times. The chain uses TRBV21-1 and TRBJ1-2; the listed D gene, TRBD1, was not tested against the DNA. TRBV21-1 has pseudogene status. This CDR3 contains 12 residues. CDR3 nucleotides: TGTGCCAGCCGGGACAGGGACTATGGCTACACCTTC. Encoded protein: CASRDRDYGYTF.

The sample holds many counts of this clonotype. The rearrangement joins TRBV5-4 to TRBJ2-3; D not certain. The V end lost 7 bases, the J end lost 0 bases, and 9 bases lay between the germline ends. This CDR3 has 13 residues. Germline V gene data show CDR1 as SGHNT and CDR2 as YYREEE (reference sequence). Written as DNA, the CDR3 is TGTGCCAGCGCCGCGGACAGCACAGATACGCAGTATTTT. It codes for CASAADSTDTQYF.